Below, 3 T cell receptor beta chains from the same sample are listed, as sequenced in a study of blood T cells in healthy people across ages. The use of a sample-barcoded 5' primer and a J-beta primer mix characterized a second PCR of roughly 7 to 12 cycles. TCRdb used MiXCR to reprocess the 5' RACE reads, holding one entry per CDR3 protein. The table has hundreds of thousands of distinct CDR3 sequences, 25% to 35% seen once. The material sequenced was blood. Source of these receptors: an elderly woman in good health.

Remarks on this clonotype: Compared with germline, one end of the junction differs, possibly owing to a read error. V gene TRBV15 combines with J gene TRBJ2-3; either TRBD1 or TRBD2 may supply D (5 bases each). The germline gives CDR1 LNHNV, CDR2 YYDKDF (reference sequence). The CDR3 has 16 amino acids. The CDR3 nucleotides read TGTGCCGCCAGCAGAGATCGGGGCAGGGCAACAGATACGCAGTATTTT. Translation gives CAASRDRGRATDTQYF.

This clonotype was seen at least ten times. This chain connects TRBV6-2 or TRBV6-3 to TRBJ2-6, with D possibly matching TRBD1 (6 bases). The CDR3 spans 16 residues. CDR1 is MNHEY, CDR2 SVGEGT, per germline. Trimming stripped 4 bases from V and 4 bases from J, with 14 bases between. Here the CDR3 DNA reads TGTGCCAGCAGTTCCAACAGGGTCTCCGGGGCCAACGTCCTGACTTTC. The encoded protein is CASSSNRVSGANVLTF.

This clonotype has just a few counts. The rearrangement joins TRBV20-1 to TRBJ1-1; D not resolved. The germline V gene encodes CDR1 DFQATT and CDR2 SNEGSKA (reference sequence). The CDR3 extends over 11 amino acids. Trimming removed 6 bases from V and 7 bases from J, with 12 bases in between. The CDR3 is CSADDAVEAFF. The CDR3 DNA sequence: TGCAGTGCAGACGACGCAGTTGAAGCTTTCTTT.